Below are 14 T cell receptor beta chains sequenced from a single sample in a study of cytomegalovirus exposure and HLA in healthy donors. A multiplex PCR was run with 60 Vbeta primers and 13 Jbeta primers. Using immunoSEQ multiplex PCR, the repertoire was profiled, and TCRdb retains in-frame clones only, with some absent. The data show 160,000 or so clones, approximately 82% seen once. Material for sequencing was PBMCs. Every receptor here comes from a man in his fifties or sixties in good health and CMV-seropositive.

This chain uses TRBV7-3 with TRBJ2-3; D unresolved. CDR3 length equals 13 residues. The V and J ends lost 4 bases and 1 base respectively, with 6 bases between them. Per the germline V gene, CDR1 is SGHTA and CDR2 is FQGTGA. The CDR3 region has the DNA TGTGCCAGCAGCTCCCCGGGCACAGATACGCAGTATTTT. Translation: CASSSPGTDTQYF.

The chain joins TRBV29-1 to TRBJ1-3; D not resolved. The V end lost 6 bases, the J end lost 0 bases, and 15 bases lay between the germline ends. This CDR3 is 15 amino acids long. Germline loops: CDR1 SQVTM, CDR2 ANQGSEA. The CDR3 DNA sequence: TGCAGCGTGCTGGGCTCTGACATCTCTGGAAACACCATATATTTT. Translating it yields CSVLGSDISGNTIYF.

The rearrangement links TRBV18 to TRBJ2-3, with 10 bases matching TRBD1. V was clipped by 1 base and J by 3 bases; unmatched bases: 1. This CDR3 is built from 15 residues. Germline V lookup: CDR1 KGHSH, CDR2 LQKENI. The CDR3 DNA is TGTGCCAGCTCACCACGACAGGGGGCAACAGATACGCAGTATTTT. Translated, it gives CASSPRQGATDTQYF.

This chain links TRBV5-6 with TRBJ1-2, with TRBD1 matching 8 bases. The CDR3 totals 14 residues. From germline, CDR1 is SGHDT and CDR2 YYEEEE. The trim removed 5 bases at V and 4 bases at J, leaving 7 bases unmatched. CDR3 DNA: TGTGCCAGCAGTATTGGACAGGGCGGCTATGGCTACACCTTC. The encoded protein is CASSIGQGGYGYTF.

The chain links TRBV5-1 to TRBJ2-1, with 11 bases aligning to TRBD1. There are 17 residues in the CDR3. CDR1 SGHRS and CDR2 YFSETQ come from the germline V gene. The V segment lost 2 bases and the J segment 3 bases; nucleotides outside the gene matches: 7. In DNA, the CDR3 is TGCGCCAGCAGCTTCCGGTTGGGGACAGGGGGCTACAATGAGCAGTTCTTC. It codes for CASSFRLGTGGYNEQFF. Variable domain in full (rest from reference TRBV5-1 and TRBJ2-1): KAGVTQTPRYLIKTRGQQVTLSCSPISGHRSVSWYQQTPGQGLQFLFEYFSETQRNKGNFPGRFSGRQFSNSRSEMNVSTLELGDSALYLCASSFRLGTGGYNEQFFGPGTRLTVL.

This rearrangement joins TRBV27 to TRBJ1-2, with unresolved D. This CDR3 is built from 13 residues. Trimming stripped 2 bases from V and 0 bases from J, with 4 bases between. The germline V gene has CDR1 MNHEY and CDR2 SMNVEV (reference sequence). CDR3 amino acids: CASSLRANYGYTF. Written as DNA, the CDR3 is TGTGCCAGCAGTTTACGGGCTAACTATGGCTACACCTTC.

The V and J genes are TRBV6-1 and TRBJ2-5; D is ambiguous. The CDR3 length is 14 residues. In germline, CDR1 is MNHNS, CDR2 SASEGT. The V end was cut by 4 bases, the J end by 2 bases, with 11 bases between. The CDR3 spells CASSVARFQETQYF. The DNA for the CDR3 is TGTGCCAGCAGTGTAGCCCGGTTTCAAGAGACCCAGTACTTC.

This rearrangement joins TRBV27 to TRBJ2-3, with 7 bases that match TRBD2. CDR1 and CDR2 (germline): MNHEY, SMNVEV (reference sequence). V was pared by 0 bases and J by 4 bases, with 7 bases of the junction left unmatched. The CDR3 spans 16 residues. CDR3 nucleotides: TGTGCCAGCAGTTTATCGCGGCGGGAGATGGCAGATACGCAGTATTTT. It yields the protein CASSLSRREMADTQYF.

This clone was observed a few times. V and J are TRBV19 and TRBJ1-1; D not resolved. The germline V gene has CDR1 LNHDA and CDR2 SQIVND (reference sequence). V shed 5 bases and J shed 0 bases, with 10 bases lying between them. The CDR3 sequence is 14 residues long. CDR3 loop: CASSGQRMNTEAFF. The CDR3 DNA follows: TGTGCCAGTAGTGGGCAGCGGATGAACACTGAAGCTTTCTTT.

This sequence joins TRBV19 and TRBJ2-5; 13 nucleotides align to TRBD2. The CDR3 has 16 residues. V shed 3 bases and J 4 bases; nucleotides not matched to a gene: 5. CDR1 LNHDA and CDR2 SQIVND come from the germline V gene (reference sequence). Written as DNA, the CDR3 is TGTGCCAGTAGTATGCAACTAGCGGGAGGGAGAGAGACCCAGTACTTC. This translates into CASSMQLAGGRETQYF.

The rearrangement uses TRBV6-5 and TRBJ1-2; possibly TRBD1 for D (5 bases). Per the germline V gene, CDR1 is MNHEY and CDR2 is SVGAGI. This CDR3 contains 14 residues. V was clipped by 7 bases and J by 0 bases, with 12 bases between them. The CDR3 is CASNLGGSNYGYTF. The CDR3 DNA reads TGTGCCAGCAACCTGGGGGGTTCTAACTATGGCTACACCTTC.

This chain uses TRBV6-1 with TRBJ1-4; D not resolved. CDR1 is MNHNS, CDR2 SASEGT, per germline. V gave up 6 bases and J gave up 5 bases, with 13 bases separating them. The length of the CDR3 is 14 residues. CDR3 sequence: CASSLQLRNEKLFF. Written as DNA, the CDR3 is TGTGCCAGCAGCCTACAGCTTCGAAATGAAAAACTGTTTTTT.

V usage is TRBV5-4 and J usage is TRBJ2-5; D is unresolved. Germline V gives CDR1 SGHNT, CDR2 YYREEE (reference sequence). With 0 bases removed from V and 4 bases from J, the gap between germline ends came to 7 bases. The CDR3 covers 13 residues. CDR3 amino acids: CASSLEPTETQYF. The CDR3 region has the DNA TGTGCCAGCAGCTTGGAACCTACAGAGACCCAGTACTTC.

This chain uses TRBV18 with TRBJ2-7; possible D gene TRBD2, 6 bases. Germline V CDR1 and CDR2: KGHSH, LQKENI. The CDR3 length is 16 residues. Trimming took off 1 base at V and 0 bases at J, with 13 bases between the two ends. CDR3 coding DNA: TGTGCCAGCTCACCACGCCCGGGAGCTAGCTCCTACGAGCAGTACGTC. Its translation: CASSPRPGASSYEQYV.